Following are 16 T cell receptor beta chains from one sample sequenced in a study of CD8 T cells in Susac syndrome. cDNA came from about 0.46 to 1 ug RNA primed by random hexamers. TCRdb processed the immunoSEQ multiplex PCR reads anew with MiXCR; each CDR3 protein has one entry. This sample carries fewer than 150,000 distinct CDR3 sequences, more than 85% of them seen once, and the ten largest clones take approximately 0.097%. The sample consisted of CD4+ T cells from PBMCs. These receptors all stem from a human donor with multiple sclerosis.

The chain carries TRBV5-6 and TRBJ1-2, with 11 positions matching TRBD1. The CDR3 extends over 15 amino acids. With 2 bases clipped from V and 3 bases from J, the junction kept 3 bases outside the gene matches. Germline V gene data show CDR1 as SGHDT and CDR2 as YYEEEE. The CDR3 loop is CASSFLGQGDYGYTF. The CDR3 nucleotides are TGTGCCAGCAGCTTTTTGGGACAGGGGGACTATGGCTACACCTTC.

The rearrangement uses TRBV19 and TRBJ1-4; perhaps TRBD1 as D (5 bases). V was trimmed by 6 bases and J by 5 bases, leaving 7 bases between them. This CDR3 has 12 amino acids. CDR1 and CDR2 (germline): LNHDA, SQIVND (reference sequence). The CDR3 region has the DNA TGTGCCAGTAGCGGGGACAATGAAAAACTGTTTTTT. Translating gives CASSGDNEKLFF.

The chain combines TRBV11-3 with TRBJ1-2; perhaps TRBD1 as D (5 bases). The CDR3 is 12 residues long. Germline values: CDR1 SGHNT, CDR2 YENEEA. Trimming stripped 5 bases from V and 5 bases from J, with 9 bases between. The CDR3 DNA is TGTGCCAGCAGCAATTCAGGGTATGGCTACACCTTC. It translates to CASSNSGYGYTF.

V usage is TRBV6-2 or TRBV6-3 and J usage is TRBJ1-2; 9 bases fit TRBD1. The CDR3 contains 15 residues. CDR1 is MNHEY and CDR2 is SVGEGT in the germline V gene. J was trimmed by 4 bases and V by 2 bases; bases with no gene match: 5. The CDR3 sequence: CASSYTGGVGYGYTF. In DNA form, the CDR3 reads TGTGCCAGCAGTTACACAGGGGGCGTCGGCTATGGCTACACCTTC.

The V call is TRBV6-4, the J call TRBJ1-1; a possible D gene is TRBD1 (6 bases). Per the germline V gene, CDR1 is MRHNA and CDR2 is SNTAGT. V was shortened by 2 bases and J by 4 bases, with 14 bases between the two germline ends. This CDR3 region has 15 residues. The CDR3 sequence is CASSDKGGLSTEAFF. In nucleotides, the CDR3 is TGTGCCAGCAGTGACAAGGGGGGGCTAAGCACTGAAGCTTTCTTT.

The CDR3 DNA reads as TGTGCCAGCAGCGTAACGGGGGGAGGCTACACCTTC. Translation: CASSVTGGGYTF. This chain links TRBV9 with TRBJ1-2, with a tentative D call TRBD1 (5 bases). There are 12 residues in the CDR3. Between the trimmed V and J ends, which lost 1 base and 8 bases, there was a span of 9 bases. Germline V gives CDR1 SGDLS, CDR2 YYNGEE.

The chain carries TRBV29-1 and TRBJ1-4; D gene uncertain. The CDR3 contains 12 residues. Germline loops: CDR1 SQVTM, CDR2 ANQGSEA. The V end was cut by 4 bases, the J end by 8 bases, with 11 bases between. CDR3 bases: TGCAGCGTTGCGGGGAGCGGGGAAAAACTGTTTTTT. Translated, it gives CSVAGSGEKLFF.

The chain carries TRBV19 and TRBJ2-7; 7 nucleotides align to TRBD1. Germline-derived CDR1 and CDR2 are LNHDA and SQIVND (reference sequence). The junction had 7 bases not matched to a gene; V was cut back by 9 bases and J by 2 bases. The CDR3 consists of 13 residues. CDR3 sequence: CASGDRDTYEQYF. The CDR3 DNA follows: TGTGCCAGCGGGGACAGAGATACCTACGAGCAGTACTTC.

The V gene is TRBV27, the J gene TRBJ2-5, with D unresolved. In germline, CDR1 is MNHEY, CDR2 SMNVEV (reference sequence). V was cut by 0 bases and J by 5 bases, with 7 bases left in between. The CDR3 is 13 amino acids. The CDR3 sequence: CASSLSYRETQYF. The CDR3 nucleotides are TGTGCCAGCAGTTTATCGTACCGGGAGACCCAGTACTTC.

The CDR3 coding sequence is TGTGCCTGGAGTGTCCTCCCAGCCACTGAAGCTTTCTTT. Its protein is CAWSVLPATEAFF. The chain couples TRBV30 to TRBJ1-1; D remains unclear. CDR1 and CDR2 (germline): GTSNPN, SVGIG (reference sequence). This CDR3 is 13 amino acids long. V was cut by 0 bases and J by 4 bases, with 9 bases left in between.

The rearrangement joins TRBV6-5 to TRBJ1-3; no reliable D call. Trimming shortened V by 6 bases and J by 1 base, and 10 bases separated the two germline ends. Per the germline V gene, CDR1 is MNHEY and CDR2 is SVGAGI. The CDR3 sequence is 14 residues long. In DNA form, the CDR3 reads TGTGCCAGCAGCCGAGCCCTGTCTGGAAACACCATATATTTT. It specifies CASSRALSGNTIYF.

This clonotype was counted once. The chain recombines TRBV12-3 or TRBV12-4 with TRBJ2-3, with TRBD1 matching over 9 bases. V was pared by 6 bases and J by 1 base, with 8 bases of the junction left unmatched. This CDR3 is built from 16 residues. DNA of the CDR3: TGTGCCAGCAGGCTTGGACAGGGGACGGGCACAGATACGCAGTATTTT. It yields the protein CASRLGQGTGTDTQYF.

The CDR3 is CASSWDREDIQYF. For the CDR3, the DNA is TGTGCCAGCAGTTGGGACAGGGAGGACATTCAGTACTTC. This chain links TRBV28 with TRBJ2-4; 9 positions agree with TRBD1. This CDR3 spans 13 amino acids. CDR1 is MDHEN and CDR2 is SYDVKM in the germline V gene. The junction had 3 bases not matched to a gene; V was cut back by 4 bases and J by 8 bases.

The DNA for the CDR3 is TGTGCCAGTAGTATCGGACAGCACACTGAAGCTTTCTTT. Translating gives CASSIGQHTEAFF. The chain couples TRBV19 to TRBJ1-1, with a weak D call TRBD1 (6 bases). V lost 3 bases, J lost 3 bases, and 8 bases lay in between. This CDR3 has 13 residues. Germline V lookup: CDR1 LNHDA, CDR2 SQIVND (reference sequence).

CDR3 nucleotide sequence: TGTGCCAGCAGCCCGGACAGGCGCTATGGCTACACCTTC. Its translation is CASSPDRRYGYTF. V and J are TRBV5-6 and TRBJ1-2, with TRBD1 identical over 7 bases. This CDR3 is built from 13 residues. Trimming at V came to 4 bases and at J to 4 bases, leaving 4 bases not matched to a gene. The germline V gene encodes CDR1 SGHDT and CDR2 YYEEEE.

The rearrangement joins TRBV7-9 to TRBJ2-7; tentative D call: TRBD2 (6 bases). CDR3 length: 13 residues. V lost 2 bases to trimming and J lost 8 bases, with 13 bases between them. Germline V CDR1 and CDR2: SEHNR, FQNEAQ (reference sequence). The CDR3 loop reads CASSLWGVEKQYF. The CDR3 region has the DNA TGTGCCAGCAGCTTATGGGGGGTGGAGAAGCAGTACTTC.